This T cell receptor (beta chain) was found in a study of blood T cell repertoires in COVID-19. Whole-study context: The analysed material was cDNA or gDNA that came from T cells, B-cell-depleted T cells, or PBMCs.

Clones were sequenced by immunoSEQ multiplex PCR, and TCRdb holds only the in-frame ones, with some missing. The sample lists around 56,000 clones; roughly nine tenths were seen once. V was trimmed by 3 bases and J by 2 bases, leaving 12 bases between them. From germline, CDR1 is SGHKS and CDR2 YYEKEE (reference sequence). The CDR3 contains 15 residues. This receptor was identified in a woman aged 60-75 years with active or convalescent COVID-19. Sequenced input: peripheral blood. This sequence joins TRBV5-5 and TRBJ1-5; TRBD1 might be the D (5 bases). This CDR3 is CASSSWGERNQPQHF. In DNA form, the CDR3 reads TGTGCCAGCAGCTCATGGGGGGAACGCAATCAGCCCCAGCATTTT.